This entry lists 30 T cell receptor beta chains sequenced from one sample in a study of cytomegalovirus exposure and HLA in healthy donors. The PCR ran on 60 Vbeta and 13 Jbeta primers. Measured with immunoSEQ multiplex PCR; TCRdb has only the in-frame clones, and not every one. The sample consists of 140,000 or so clones, about 80% of them appearing once. Sample: PBMCs. These receptors all stem from a woman between 25 and 40 years old in good health and CMV-seronegative.

This clone was detected only once. The rearrangement uses TRBV7-8 and TRBJ1-2; D is undetermined. The CDR3 length is 11 residues. Germline-derived CDR1 and CDR2 are SGHVS and FQNEAQ. The V end lost 1 base, the J end lost 7 bases, and 4 bases lay between the germline ends. CDR3 sequence: CASSLGAGYTF. DNA of the CDR3: TGTGCCAGCAGCTTAGGGGCTGGCTACACCTTC.

The chain employs TRBV12-5 and TRBJ1-2, with 8 bases matching TRBD1. CDR3 length equals 15 residues. Germline trimming cut 2 bases from V and 4 bases from J; bases unmatched to any gene: 6. Per germline, CDR1 LGHNT and CDR2 FRNRAP. The CDR3 sequence: CASGLMDRAAYGYTF. For the CDR3, the DNA is TGTGCTAGTGGTTTGATGGACAGGGCGGCCTATGGCTACACCTTC. Based on the CDR3 plus reference TRBV12-5 and TRBJ1-2, the full variable domain is DARVTQTPRHKVTEMGQEVTMRCQPILGHNTVFWYRQTMMQGLELLAYFRNRAPLDDSGMPKDRFSAEMPDATLATLKIQPSEPRDSAVYFCASGLMDRAAYGYTFGSGTRLTVV.

The V and J genes are TRBV6-5 and TRBJ1-1; D is possibly TRBD1 (6 bases). The CDR3 length is 14 residues. V lost 2 bases to trimming and J lost 1 base, with 8 bases between them. Germline V gene sequence: CDR1 MNHEY, CDR2 SVGAGI. CDR3: CASSYAGANTEAFF. The CDR3, as DNA: TGTGCCAGCAGTTACGCAGGGGCGAACACTGAAGCTTTCTTT.

The sample holds a few counts of this clone. Other DNA sequences in the sample encode the same CDR3. J is TRBJ1-2 and V is TRBV4-1; D gene unclear. Trimming stripped 1 base from V and 7 bases from J, with 7 bases between. Germline assignment: CDR1 MGHRA and CDR2 YSYEKL. The CDR3 has 12 residues. CDR3 sequence: CASSQVRGGYTF. CDR3 coding DNA: TGCGCCAGCAGCCAAGTACGGGGTGGCTACACCTTC.

The sample holds a few counts of this clone. The V and J genes are TRBV4-1 and TRBJ1-1, with 12 bases fitting TRBD1. Germline V gene sequence: CDR1 MGHRA, CDR2 YSYEKL. After removal of 7 bases from V and 8 bases from J, the junction contained 5 bases not matched to a gene. This CDR3 is 13 amino acids long. CDR3 residues: CASTPGQGAEAFF. The CDR3 bases are TGCGCCAGCACCCCGGGACAGGGGGCGGAAGCTTTCTTT.

The chain is built from TRBV7-6 and TRBJ2-5, with TRBD1 matching 7 bases. The CDR3 covers 13 residues. Germline V gene lookup returns CDR1 SGHVS and CDR2 FNYEAQ. Trimming took 5 bases from V and 2 from J; bases not matched to a gene: 2. The CDR3 DNA follows: TGTGCCAGCAGCCCGGACAGGCAAGAGACCCAGTACTTC. Amino acids: CASSPDRQETQYF.

V usage is TRBV11-3 and J usage is TRBJ1-1; 7 bases line up with TRBD1. V lost 2 bases and J lost 6; bases outside the gene matches: 9. CDR3 size: 15 residues. CDR1 is SGHNT, CDR2 YENEEA, per germline. The CDR3 coding sequence is TGTGCCAGCAGCTTATCAAGCGACAGGGCCGCTGAAGCTTTCTTT. It is translated as CASSLSSDRAAEAFF.

The genes are TRBV5-1 and TRBJ2-7; 7 bases are shared with TRBD1. The length of the CDR3 is 13 residues. Germline CDR1 reads SGHRS; CDR2 reads YFSETQ. V lost 4 bases to trimming and J lost 2 bases; unmatched junction nucleotides: 3. CDR3 sequence reads: CASSPDRAYEQYF. CDR3 sequence (DNA): TGCGCCAGCAGCCCTGACAGGGCCTACGAGCAGTACTTC.

The chain joins TRBV5-1 to TRBJ1-1, with 7 positions matching TRBD1. V lost 5 bases, J lost 7 bases, and 14 bases stayed unmatched. This CDR3 is built from 15 residues. Germline V gene lookup returns CDR1 SGHRS and CDR2 YFSETQ. CDR3 sequence reads: CASREDGQAIDEAFF. In DNA, the CDR3 is TGCGCCAGCAGGGAGGACGGACAGGCGATAGATGAAGCTTTCTTT.

The rearrangement uses TRBV4-3 and TRBJ2-1, with 10 nucleotides matching TRBD2. The trim removed 3 bases at V and 5 bases at J, leaving 7 bases unmatched. Germline V gene sequence: CDR1 LGHNA, CDR2 YSLEER. The CDR3 runs 16 residues. CDR3 nucleotides: TGCGCCAGCAGCCAGGGGGGACTAGCGTTCCACAATGAGCAGTTCTTC. Its protein product is CASSQGGLAFHNEQFF.

The chain couples TRBV11-2 to TRBJ2-7, with D maybe TRBD1 (6 bases). Germline CDR1 reads SGHAT; CDR2 reads FQNNGV. V was shortened by 1 base and J by 3 bases, with 10 bases between the two germline ends. This CDR3 is 14 amino acids long. The CDR3 sequence: CASSLGTALYEQYF. CDR3 coding DNA: TGTGCCAGCAGCTTAGGGACAGCGCTCTACGAGCAGTACTTC.

This clone has more than one count but fewer than ten. The chain employs TRBV14 and TRBJ1-1; D may be TRBD1 (6 bases). The germline gives CDR1 SGHDN, CDR2 FVKESK. Trimming took off 4 bases at V and 0 bases at J, with 9 bases between the two ends. The CDR3 is 14 residues long. The CDR3: CASSRRTVNTEAFF. Here the CDR3 DNA reads TGTGCCAGCAGCCGGAGGACAGTGAACACTGAAGCTTTCTTT.

The chain employs TRBV27 and TRBJ1-1; D unclear. This CDR3 spans 13 amino acids. Trimming took 4 bases from V and 7 from J, leaving 13 bases between them. Germline lookup yields CDR1 MNHEY and CDR2 SMNVEV (reference sequence). The DNA for the CDR3 is TGTGCCAGCAGTTCCCCCCGGAGGGATGAAGCTTTCTTT. Encoded protein: CASSSPRRDEAFF.

The chain combines TRBV6-5 with TRBJ1-1, with 7 bases matching TRBD1. This CDR3 has 14 amino acids. The germline V gene encodes CDR1 MNHEY and CDR2 SVGAGI. V lost 2 bases, J lost 10 bases, and 10 bases stayed unmatched. For the CDR3, the DNA is TGTGCCAGCAGTTACAATGACAGGGTCCAAGGAGCTTTCTTT. This codes for CASSYNDRVQGAFF.

This clone was seen more than once but under ten times. The rearrangement joins TRBV25-1 to TRBJ1-1; weak D call: TRBD1 (5 bases). Germline CDR1 and CDR2: MGHDK and SYGVNS. The V end was cut by 3 bases, the J end by 1 base, with 9 bases between. The CDR3 covers 14 residues. The DNA of the CDR3 is TGTGCCAGCAGTGATGTGGGGCCGAACACTGAAGCTTTCTTT. Translation: CASSDVGPNTEAFF.

This clone was observed once. The gene calls are TRBV11-2 and TRBJ2-7, with TRBD2 identical over 12 bases. This CDR3 has 16 amino acids. The J segment lost 2 bases and the V segment lost 3 bases, leaving 5 bases of the junction unmatched. The germline CDR1 and CDR2 sequences are SGHAT and FQNNGV. The DNA of the CDR3 is TGTGCCAGCAGCTTGGGACTAGCGGGCGGAACCTACGAGCAGTACTTC. Translated: CASSLGLAGGTYEQYF.

Concerning this clone: The junction departs from germline at one end; a sequencing error may be responsible. The V gene is TRBV30, the J gene TRBJ1-5, with unresolved D. Germline V gives CDR1 GTSNPN, CDR2 SVGIG (reference sequence). This CDR3 is built from 13 residues. DNA of the CDR3: TGTGCCTGGAGTGCCTCCGACATCTATCCCCAGGATTTT. It is translated as CAWSASDIYPQDF.

In its sample, this clone was seen a few times. The chain combines TRBV2 with TRBJ1-6, with TRBD1 matching over 8 bases. CDR3 size: 13 residues. CDR1 is SNHLY, CDR2 FYNNEI, per germline. The V segment lost 10 bases and the J segment 5 bases; nucleotides outside the gene matches: 4. The DNA of the CDR3 is TGTGCCACAGGACAGGGAAATAATTCACCCCTCCACTTT. Translation: CATGQGNNSPLHF.

The chain is built from TRBV28 and TRBJ1-1; D is perhaps TRBD1 (5 bases). The CDR3 loop spans 14 amino acids. Germline CDR1 reads MDHEN; CDR2 reads SYDVKM. V was pared by 3 bases and J by 4 bases, with 12 bases between. The CDR3 is CASSFPRVPTEAFF. Written as DNA, the CDR3 is TGTGCCAGCAGTTTCCCCAGGGTCCCCACTGAAGCTTTCTTT.

The chain recombines TRBV7-9 with TRBJ1-4, with a weak D call TRBD1 (5 bases). Germline CDR1 and CDR2: SEHNR and FQNEAQ (reference sequence). V lost 4 bases to trimming and J lost 8 bases, with 14 bases between them. The CDR3 runs to 14 residues. The CDR3 sequence is CASSSTQGREKLFF. The DNA of the CDR3 is TGTGCCAGCAGCTCGACCCAGGGTAGAGAAAAACTGTTTTTT.

This clone was detected once. The rearrangement links TRBV29-1 to TRBJ2-1; 7 bases line up with TRBD2. This CDR3 comprises 16 residues. CDR1 and CDR2 from the germline V gene are SQVTM and ANQGSEA. DNA of the CDR3: TGCAGTACTAGCCCCCCGGTCCTAGCGGATCGCAATGAGCAGTTCTTC. Translating it yields CSTSPPVLADRNEQFF.

The chain joins TRBV15 to TRBJ2-1; D not resolved. This CDR3 comprises 12 residues. Germline V gene data show CDR1 as LNHNV and CDR2 as YYDKDF (reference sequence). V lost 2 bases to trimming and J lost 11 bases, with 10 bases between them. The CDR3 DNA reads TGTGCCACCAGCAGATCGAACGAGCAGCAGTTCTTC. Protein sequence: CATSRSNEQQFF.

Here the CDR3 DNA reads TGTGCCAGAAGCCCTGCAGAGCGGGAGACCCAGTACTTC. Protein product: CARSPAERETQYF. V and J are TRBV5-3 and TRBJ2-5, with D possibly being TRBD2 (5 bases). TRBV5-3 is annotated as an ORF whose role is uncertain. V was clipped by 4 bases and J by 5 bases, with 12 bases between them. This CDR3 spans 13 amino acids.

CDR3: CAWAGGGVGEKLFF. The CDR3 DNA sequence: TGTGCCTGGGCTGGCGGCGGGGTTGGCGAAAAACTGTTTTTT. The chain couples TRBV30 to TRBJ1-4; D ambiguous. V shed 5 bases and J shed 8 bases, with 18 bases lying between them. The CDR3 is made up of 14 amino acids. Germline values: CDR1 GTSNPN, CDR2 SVGIG (reference sequence).

V usage is TRBV7-6 and J usage is TRBJ2-2; the D gene is possibly TRBD1 (8 bases). The CDR3 sequence is 15 residues long. With 1 base removed from V and 6 bases from J, the gap between germline ends came to 12 bases. Per germline, CDR1 SGHVS and CDR2 FNYEAQ. The CDR3 nucleotides are TGTGCCAGCAGCTTAGGAACAGGGGGGGCCGGGGAGCTGTTTTTT. Its protein is CASSLGTGGAGELFF.

The chain uses TRBV11-2 and TRBJ2-7, with 9 bases fitting TRBD1. The length of the CDR3 is 14 residues. V shed 4 bases and J 3 bases; nucleotides not matched to a gene: 4. Germline V gene sequence: CDR1 SGHAT, CDR2 FQNNGV. As DNA, the CDR3 is TGTGCCAGCAGCTCCCTGGGACAGGGCTACGAGCAGTACTTC. Translated, it gives CASSSLGQGYEQYF. Full variable domain (rest looked up from reference TRBV11-2 and TRBJ2-7): EAGVAQSPRYKIIEKRQSVAFWCNPISGHATLYWYQQILGQGPKLLIQFQNNGVVDDSQLPKDRFSAERLKGVDSTLKIQPAKLEDSAVYLCASSSLGQGYEQYFGPGTRLTVT.

The V gene is TRBV6-4, the J gene TRBJ2-5; 9 nucleotides agree with TRBD1. Germline V gives CDR1 MRHNA, CDR2 SNTAGT. The CDR3 contains 17 residues. The V gene end was trimmed by 7 bases and the J gene end by 4 bases; junction bases not matched to a gene: 16. The CDR3 spells CASTSRDRARVGETQYF. The CDR3 region has the DNA TGTGCCAGCACCTCAAGGGACAGGGCTCGGGTTGGAGAGACCCAGTACTTC.

The chain is built from TRBV30 and TRBJ1-6; 11 bases are shared with TRBD1. V lost 5 bases and J lost 9; bases outside the gene matches: 6. In germline, CDR1 is GTSNPN, CDR2 SVGIG (reference sequence). The CDR3 covers 14 residues. CDR3 residues: CAWEGTGGSSPLHF. For the CDR3, the DNA is TGTGCCTGGGAGGGGACAGGGGGAAGTTCACCCCTCCACTTT.

The V and J genes are TRBV13 and TRBJ2-7; 7 bases are shared with TRBD1. The V gene end was trimmed by 5 bases and the J gene end by 2 bases; junction bases not matched to a gene: 3. The CDR3 length is 13 residues. Germline V gene lookup returns CDR1 PRHDT and CDR2 FYEKMQ (reference sequence). CDR3 DNA: TGTGCCAGCAGCCTCGGGACAGCCTACGAGCAGTACTTC. Translation gives CASSLGTAYEQYF.

The chain uses TRBV5-6 and TRBJ2-7; tentatively, D is TRBD1 (6 bases). Trimming shortened V by 4 bases and J by 9 bases, and 14 bases separated the two germline ends. Germline V lookup: CDR1 SGHDT, CDR2 YYEEEE. This CDR3 comprises 12 residues. The DNA for the CDR3 is TGTGCCAGCAGCCAGGGGCGCCTTAGGCAGTACTTC. It codes for CASSQGRLRQYF.